This T cell receptor beta chain was found in a study of blood T cell repertoires in COVID-19. Overall study: Nucleic acid was either cDNA or gDNA, and it came from T cells, B-cell-depleted T cells, or PBMCs.

Germline V gives CDR1 LGHDT, CDR2 YNNKEL (reference sequence). Unmatched junction bases numbered 6, after V lost 8 bases and J lost 0 bases. The CDR3 is 15 residues long. TCRdb's table, derived via immunoSEQ multiplex PCR, lists solely in-frame clones and lacks some. The repertoire includes roughly 190,000 clones, more than 80% of them detected once, and 11% sits in the top ten. The TCR sequence derives from a woman in her forties with COVID-19, enrolled during active disease. V and J are TRBV3-1 (or the pseudogene TRBV3-2) and TRBJ2-1, with TRBD2 matching over 8 bases. The specimen was peripheral blood. CDR3 in amino acids: CASRPSGGSYNEQFF. CDR3 bases: TGTGCCAGCCGACCAAGCGGGGGCTCCTACAATGAGCAGTTCTTC.